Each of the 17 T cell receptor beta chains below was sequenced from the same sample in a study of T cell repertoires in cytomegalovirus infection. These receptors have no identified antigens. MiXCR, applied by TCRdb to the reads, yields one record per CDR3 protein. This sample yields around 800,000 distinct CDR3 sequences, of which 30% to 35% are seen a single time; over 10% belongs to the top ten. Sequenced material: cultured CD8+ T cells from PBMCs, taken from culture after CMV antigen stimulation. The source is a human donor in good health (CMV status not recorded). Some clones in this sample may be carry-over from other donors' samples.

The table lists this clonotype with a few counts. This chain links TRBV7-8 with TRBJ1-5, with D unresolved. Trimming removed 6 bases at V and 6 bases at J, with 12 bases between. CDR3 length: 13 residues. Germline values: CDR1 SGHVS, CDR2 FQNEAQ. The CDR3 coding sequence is TGTGCCAGCAGAACGGGTTCAGGTCAGCCCCAGCATTTT. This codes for CASRTGSGQPQHF.

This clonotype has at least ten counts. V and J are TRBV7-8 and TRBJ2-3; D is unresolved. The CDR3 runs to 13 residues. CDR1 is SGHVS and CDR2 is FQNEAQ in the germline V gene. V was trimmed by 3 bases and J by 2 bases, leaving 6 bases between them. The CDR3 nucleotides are TGTGCCAGCAGCTTGGACCACACAGATACGCAGTATTTT. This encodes CASSLDHTDTQYF.

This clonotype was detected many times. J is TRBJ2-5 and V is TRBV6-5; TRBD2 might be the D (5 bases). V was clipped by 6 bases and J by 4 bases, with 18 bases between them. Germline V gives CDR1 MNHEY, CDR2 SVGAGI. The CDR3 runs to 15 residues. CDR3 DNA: TGTGCCAGCAGCTTGCCGGGATCTATGGGAGAGACCCAGTACTTC. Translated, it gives CASSLPGSMGETQYF.

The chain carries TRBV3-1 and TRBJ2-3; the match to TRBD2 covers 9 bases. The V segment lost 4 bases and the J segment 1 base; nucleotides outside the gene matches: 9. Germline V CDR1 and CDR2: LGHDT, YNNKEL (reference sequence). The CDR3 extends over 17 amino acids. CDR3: CASSPSPLAGGTDTQYF. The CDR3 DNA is TGTGCCAGCAGCCCCTCACCGTTAGCGGGGGGCACAGATACGCAGTATTTT.

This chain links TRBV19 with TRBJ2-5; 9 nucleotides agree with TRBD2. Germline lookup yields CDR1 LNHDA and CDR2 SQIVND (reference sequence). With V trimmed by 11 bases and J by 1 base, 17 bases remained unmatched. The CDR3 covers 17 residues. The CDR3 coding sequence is TGTGCCTCCAGCGAGGGGCTAGCGGGGTTACGCCAAGAGACCCAGTACTTC. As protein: CASSEGLAGLRQETQYF. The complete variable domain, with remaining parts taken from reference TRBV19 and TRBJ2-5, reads DGGITQSPKYLFRKEGQNVTLSCEQNLNHDAMYWYRQDPGQGLRLIYYSQIVNDFQKGDIAEGYSVSREKKESFPLTVTSAQKNPTAFYLCASSEGLAGLRQETQYFGPGTRLLVL.

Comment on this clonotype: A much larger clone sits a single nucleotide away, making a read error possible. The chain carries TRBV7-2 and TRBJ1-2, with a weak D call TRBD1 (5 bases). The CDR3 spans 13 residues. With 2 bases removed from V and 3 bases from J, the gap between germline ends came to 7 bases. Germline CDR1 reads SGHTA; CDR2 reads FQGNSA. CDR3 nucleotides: TGTGCCAGCAGCTTATGGGGGGACTATGGCTACACCTTC. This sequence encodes CASSLWGDYGYTF.

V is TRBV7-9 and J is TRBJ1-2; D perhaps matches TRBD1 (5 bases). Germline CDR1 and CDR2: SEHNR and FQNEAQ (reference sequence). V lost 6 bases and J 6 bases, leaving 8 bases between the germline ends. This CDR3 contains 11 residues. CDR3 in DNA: TGTGCCAGCAGGGCCAGGGATGGCTACACCTTC. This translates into CASRARDGYTF.

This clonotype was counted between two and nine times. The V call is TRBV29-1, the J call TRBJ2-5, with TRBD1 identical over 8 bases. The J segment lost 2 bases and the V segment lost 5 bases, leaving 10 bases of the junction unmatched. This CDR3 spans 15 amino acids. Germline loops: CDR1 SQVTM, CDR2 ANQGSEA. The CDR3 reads CSVPGTGYLQETQYF. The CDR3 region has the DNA TGCAGCGTTCCAGGGACAGGCTACTTGCAAGAGACCCAGTACTTC.

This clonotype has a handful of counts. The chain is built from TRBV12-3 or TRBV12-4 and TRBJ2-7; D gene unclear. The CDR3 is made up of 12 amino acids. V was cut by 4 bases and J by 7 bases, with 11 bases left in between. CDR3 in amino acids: CASSYGIREQYF. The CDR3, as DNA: TGTGCCAGCAGTTATGGTATAAGGGAGCAGTACTTC.

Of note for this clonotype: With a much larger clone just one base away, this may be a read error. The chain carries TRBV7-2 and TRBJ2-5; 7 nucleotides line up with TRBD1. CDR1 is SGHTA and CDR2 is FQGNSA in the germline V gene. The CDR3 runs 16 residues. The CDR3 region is CANSNLFRDSQETQYF. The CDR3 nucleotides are TGTGCCAACAGCAACTTATTCCGGGACAGCCAAGAGACCCAGTACTTC.

CDR3 protein: CATSGLAGGSTKNIQYF. CDR3 in DNA: TGTGCCACCTCGGGACTAGCGGGGGGGAGTACCAAAAACATTCAGTACTTC. The chain joins TRBV19 to TRBJ2-4; 16 bases fit TRBD2. There are 17 residues in the CDR3. The V gene's germline CDR1 is LNHDA and CDR2 SQIVND (reference sequence). V trimming: 10 bases; J trimming: 2 bases; junction bases outside the gene matches: 8.

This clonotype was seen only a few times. As DNA, the CDR3 is TGTGCCATCAGTGAACGGATAGGGACACAGAGCGTCGAGCAGTACGTC. Protein: CAISERIGTQSVEQYV. The chain carries TRBV10-3 and TRBJ2-7; D may be TRBD1 (6 bases). Trimming shortened V by 3 bases and J by 6 bases, and 21 bases separated the two germline ends. The germline CDR1 and CDR2 sequences are ENHRY and SYGVKD. This CDR3 region has 16 residues.

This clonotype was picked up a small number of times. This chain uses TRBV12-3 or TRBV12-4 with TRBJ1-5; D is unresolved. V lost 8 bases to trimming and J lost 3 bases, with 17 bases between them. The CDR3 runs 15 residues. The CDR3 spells CASGYTGDFNQPQHF. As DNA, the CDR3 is TGTGCCAGCGGGTACACCGGGGATTTCAATCAGCCCCAGCATTTT.

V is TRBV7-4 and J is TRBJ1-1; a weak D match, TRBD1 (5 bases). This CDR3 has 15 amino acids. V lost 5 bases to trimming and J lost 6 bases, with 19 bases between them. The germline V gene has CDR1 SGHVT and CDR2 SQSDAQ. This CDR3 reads CASSTRLGGGPEAFF. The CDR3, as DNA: TGTGCCAGCAGCACGCGGTTGGGGGGGGGACCTGAAGCTTTCTTT.

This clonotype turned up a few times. The CDR3 nucleotides read TGTGCCACCAGCAGAGTTGACAGGTACCTTAACTATGGCTACACCTTC. It translates to CATSRVDRYLNYGYTF. This sequence joins TRBV15 and TRBJ1-2; the D gene is possibly TRBD1 (6 bases). V gave up 1 base and J gave up 1 base, with 13 bases separating them. Germline V gene sequence: CDR1 LNHNV, CDR2 YYDKDF (reference sequence). CDR3 length equals 16 residues.

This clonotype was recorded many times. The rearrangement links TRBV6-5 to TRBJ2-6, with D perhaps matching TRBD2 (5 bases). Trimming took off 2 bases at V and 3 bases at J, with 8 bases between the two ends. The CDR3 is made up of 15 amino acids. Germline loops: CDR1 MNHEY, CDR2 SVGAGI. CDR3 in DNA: TGTGCCAGCAGTTACAGCGGAGTTGGGGCCAACGTCCTGACTTTC. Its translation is CASSYSGVGANVLTF.

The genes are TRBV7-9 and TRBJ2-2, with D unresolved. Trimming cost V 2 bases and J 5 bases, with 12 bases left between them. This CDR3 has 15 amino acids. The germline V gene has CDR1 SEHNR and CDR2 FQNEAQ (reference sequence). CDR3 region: CASSLRSLGTGELFF. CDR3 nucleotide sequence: TGTGCCAGCAGCTTACGCAGTTTGGGGACCGGGGAGCTGTTTTTT.